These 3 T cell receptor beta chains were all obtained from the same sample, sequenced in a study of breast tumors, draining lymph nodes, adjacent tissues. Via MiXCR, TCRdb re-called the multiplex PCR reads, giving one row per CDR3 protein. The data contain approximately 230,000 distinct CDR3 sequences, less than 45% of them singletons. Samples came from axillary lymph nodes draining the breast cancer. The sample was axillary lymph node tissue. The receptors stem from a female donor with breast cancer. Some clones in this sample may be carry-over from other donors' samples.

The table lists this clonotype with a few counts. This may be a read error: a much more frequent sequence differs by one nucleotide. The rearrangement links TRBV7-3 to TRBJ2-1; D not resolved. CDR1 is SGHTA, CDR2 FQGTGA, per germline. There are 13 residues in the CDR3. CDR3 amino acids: CASSLGGWNEQLF. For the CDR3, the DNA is TGTGCCAGCAGCTTAGGTGGTTGGAATGAGCAGCTCTTC.

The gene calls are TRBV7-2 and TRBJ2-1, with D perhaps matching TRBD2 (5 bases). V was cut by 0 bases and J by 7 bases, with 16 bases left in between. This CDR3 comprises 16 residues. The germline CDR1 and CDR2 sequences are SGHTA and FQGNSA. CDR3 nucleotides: TGTGCCAGCAGCTTAGCGCCCGGGGTTGGTATGAATGAGCAGTTCTTC. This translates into CASSLAPGVGMNEQFF.

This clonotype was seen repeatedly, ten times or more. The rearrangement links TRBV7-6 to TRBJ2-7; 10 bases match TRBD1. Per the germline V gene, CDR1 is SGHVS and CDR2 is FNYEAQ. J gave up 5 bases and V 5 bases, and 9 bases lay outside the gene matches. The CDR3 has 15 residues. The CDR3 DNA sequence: TGTGCCAGCAGCCCAAGGACAGGGGGTTTTGACGAGCAGTACTTC. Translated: CASSPRTGGFDEQYF.